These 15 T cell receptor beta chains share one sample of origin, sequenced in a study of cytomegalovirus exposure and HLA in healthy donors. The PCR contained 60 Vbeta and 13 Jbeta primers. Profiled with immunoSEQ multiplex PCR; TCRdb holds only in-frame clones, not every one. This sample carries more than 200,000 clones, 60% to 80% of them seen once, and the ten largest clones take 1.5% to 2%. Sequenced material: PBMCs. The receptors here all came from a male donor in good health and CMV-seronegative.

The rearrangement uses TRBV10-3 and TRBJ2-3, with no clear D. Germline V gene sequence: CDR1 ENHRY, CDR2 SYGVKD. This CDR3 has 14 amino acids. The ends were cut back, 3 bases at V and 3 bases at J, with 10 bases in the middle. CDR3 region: CAISEGAGTDTQYF. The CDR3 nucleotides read TGTGCCATCAGTGAAGGTGCAGGAACAGATACGCAGTATTTT.

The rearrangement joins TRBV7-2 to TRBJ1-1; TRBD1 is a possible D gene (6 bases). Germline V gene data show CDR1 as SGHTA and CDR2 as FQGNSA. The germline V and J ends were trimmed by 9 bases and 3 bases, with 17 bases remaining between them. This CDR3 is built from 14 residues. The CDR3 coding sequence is TGTGCCAGTGATCTACTACAGGGCTACACTGAAGCTTTCTTT. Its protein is CASDLLQGYTEAFF.

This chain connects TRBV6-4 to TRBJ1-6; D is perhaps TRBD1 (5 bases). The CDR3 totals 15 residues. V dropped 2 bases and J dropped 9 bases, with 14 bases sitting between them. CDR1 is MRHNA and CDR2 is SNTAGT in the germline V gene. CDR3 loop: CASSDVGSQGSPLHF. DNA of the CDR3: TGTGCCAGCAGTGACGTGGGGTCGCAGGGTTCACCCCTCCACTTT.

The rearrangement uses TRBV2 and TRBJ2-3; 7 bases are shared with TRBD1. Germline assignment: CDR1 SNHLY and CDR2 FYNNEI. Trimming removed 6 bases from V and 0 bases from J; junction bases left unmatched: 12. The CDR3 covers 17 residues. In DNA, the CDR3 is TGTGCCAGCAGGAAGGGTTGGGGACAGACGAGCACAGATACGCAGTATTTT. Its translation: CASRKGWGQTSTDTQYF.

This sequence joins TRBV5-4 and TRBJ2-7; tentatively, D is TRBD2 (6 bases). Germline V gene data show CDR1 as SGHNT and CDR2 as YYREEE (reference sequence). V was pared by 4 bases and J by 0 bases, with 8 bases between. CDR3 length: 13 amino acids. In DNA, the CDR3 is TGTGCCAGCAGCGGGACTTCCTCCTACGAGCAGTACTTC. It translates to CASSGTSSYEQYF.

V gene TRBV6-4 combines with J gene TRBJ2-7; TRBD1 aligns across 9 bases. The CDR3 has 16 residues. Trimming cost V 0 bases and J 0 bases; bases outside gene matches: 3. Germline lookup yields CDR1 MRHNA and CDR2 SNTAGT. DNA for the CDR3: TGTGCCAGCAGTGACTCCGGACAGGGGAGCTCCTACGAGCAGTACTTC. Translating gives CASSDSGQGSSYEQYF.

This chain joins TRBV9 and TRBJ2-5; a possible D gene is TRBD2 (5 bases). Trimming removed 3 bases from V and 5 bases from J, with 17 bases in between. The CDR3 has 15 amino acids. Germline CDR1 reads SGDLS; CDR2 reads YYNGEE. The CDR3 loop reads CASSATPLAWETQYF. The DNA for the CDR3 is TGTGCCAGCAGCGCCACTCCCCTAGCTTGGGAGACCCAGTACTTC.

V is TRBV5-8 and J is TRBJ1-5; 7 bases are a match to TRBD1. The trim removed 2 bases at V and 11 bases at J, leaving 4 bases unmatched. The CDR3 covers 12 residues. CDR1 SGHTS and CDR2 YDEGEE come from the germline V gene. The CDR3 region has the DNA TGTGCCAGCAGCTTACAGGGGTTGACCCAGCATTTT. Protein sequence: CASSLQGLTQHF.

The chain's CDR3 is CASSAARVIGYTF. DNA for the CDR3: TGTGCCAGCAGCGCCGCGAGGGTCATCGGCTACACCTTC. This chain uses TRBV9 with TRBJ1-2; D remains unclear. The CDR3 totals 13 residues. With 3 bases removed from V and 8 bases from J, the gap between germline ends came to 14 bases. CDR1 is SGDLS and CDR2 is YYNGEE in the germline V gene.

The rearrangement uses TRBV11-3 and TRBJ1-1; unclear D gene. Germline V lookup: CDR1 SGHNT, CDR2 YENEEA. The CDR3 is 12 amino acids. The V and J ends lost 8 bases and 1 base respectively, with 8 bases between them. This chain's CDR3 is CASGLGNTEAFF. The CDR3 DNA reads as TGTGCCAGCGGACTAGGGAACACTGAAGCTTTCTTT.

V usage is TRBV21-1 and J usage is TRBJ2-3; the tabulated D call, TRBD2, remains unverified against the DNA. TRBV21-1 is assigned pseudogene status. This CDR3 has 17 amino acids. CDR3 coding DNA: TGTGCCAGCAGCAAAGAGTTATATAGCGAGGGCACAGATACGCAGTATTTT. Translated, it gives CASSKELYSEGTDTQYF.

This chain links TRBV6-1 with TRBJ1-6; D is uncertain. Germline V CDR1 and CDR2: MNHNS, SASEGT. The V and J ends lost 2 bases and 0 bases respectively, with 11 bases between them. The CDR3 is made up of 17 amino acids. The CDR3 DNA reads TGTGCCAGCAGTGAAATGGGGAGGAGCTCCTATAATTCACCCCTCCACTTT. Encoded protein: CASSEMGRSSYNSPLHF.

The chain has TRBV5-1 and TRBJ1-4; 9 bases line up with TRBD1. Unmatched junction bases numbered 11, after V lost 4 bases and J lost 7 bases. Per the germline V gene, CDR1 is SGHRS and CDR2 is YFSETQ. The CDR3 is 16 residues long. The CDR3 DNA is TGCGCCAGCAGCACCTCCGGGACAGGGAGTTCTGAAAAACTGTTTTTT. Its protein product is CASSTSGTGSSEKLFF.

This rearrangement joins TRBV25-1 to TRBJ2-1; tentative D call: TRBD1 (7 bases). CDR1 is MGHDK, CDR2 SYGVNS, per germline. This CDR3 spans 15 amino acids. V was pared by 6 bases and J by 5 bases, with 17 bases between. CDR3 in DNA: TGTGCCAGCAGCGGGGGACAGTGGAGGGACAATGAGCAGTTCTTC. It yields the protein CASSGGQWRDNEQFF.

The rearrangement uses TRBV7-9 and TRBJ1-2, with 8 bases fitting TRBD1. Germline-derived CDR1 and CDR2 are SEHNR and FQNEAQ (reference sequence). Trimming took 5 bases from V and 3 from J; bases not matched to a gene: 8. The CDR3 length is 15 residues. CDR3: CASSDRQGSHYGYTF. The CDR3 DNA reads TGTGCCAGCAGCGATCGACAGGGGTCTCACTATGGCTACACCTTC.